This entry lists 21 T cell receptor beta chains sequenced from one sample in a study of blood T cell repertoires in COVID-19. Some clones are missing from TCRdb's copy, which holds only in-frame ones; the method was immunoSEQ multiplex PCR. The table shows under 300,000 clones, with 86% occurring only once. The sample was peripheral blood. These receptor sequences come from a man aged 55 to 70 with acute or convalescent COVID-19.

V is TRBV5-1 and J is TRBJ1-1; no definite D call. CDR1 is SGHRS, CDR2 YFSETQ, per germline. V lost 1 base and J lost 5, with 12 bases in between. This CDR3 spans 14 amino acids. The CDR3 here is CASSLSNRGTEAFF. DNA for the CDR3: TGCGCCAGCAGCTTGTCTAATCGAGGGACTGAAGCTTTCTTT.

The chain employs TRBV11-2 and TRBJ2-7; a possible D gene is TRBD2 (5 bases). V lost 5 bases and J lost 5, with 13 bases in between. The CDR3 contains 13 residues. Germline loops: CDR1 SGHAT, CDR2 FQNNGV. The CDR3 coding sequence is TGTGCCAGCAGCCGGCCGGGGTTTAACGAGCAGTACTTC. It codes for CASSRPGFNEQYF.

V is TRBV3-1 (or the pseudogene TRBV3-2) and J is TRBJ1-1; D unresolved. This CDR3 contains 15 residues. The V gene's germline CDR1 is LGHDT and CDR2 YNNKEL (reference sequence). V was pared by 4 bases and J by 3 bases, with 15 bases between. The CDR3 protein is CASSLRGWLDTEAFF. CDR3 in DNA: TGTGCCAGCAGCCTAAGAGGATGGTTGGACACTGAAGCTTTCTTT.

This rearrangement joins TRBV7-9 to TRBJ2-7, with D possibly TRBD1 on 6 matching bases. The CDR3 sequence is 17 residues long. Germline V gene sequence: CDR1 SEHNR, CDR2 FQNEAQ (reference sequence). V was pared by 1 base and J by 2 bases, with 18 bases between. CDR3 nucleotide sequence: TGTGCCAGCAGCTTAGGGGACACTACGCTATCCCCCTACGAGCAGTACTTC. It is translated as CASSLGDTTLSPYEQYF. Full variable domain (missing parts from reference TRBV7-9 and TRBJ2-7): DTGVSQNPRHKITKRGQNVTFRCDPISEHNRLYWYRQTLGQGPEFLTYFQNEAQLEKSRLLSDRFSAERPKGSFSTLEIQRTEQGDSAMYLCASSLGDTTLSPYEQYFGPGTRLTVT.

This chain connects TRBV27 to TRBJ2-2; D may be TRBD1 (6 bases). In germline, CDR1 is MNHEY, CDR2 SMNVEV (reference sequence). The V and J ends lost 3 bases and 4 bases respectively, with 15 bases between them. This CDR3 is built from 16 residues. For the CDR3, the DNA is TGTGCCAGCAGTTTCAACAGGGATATGAGCACCGGGGAGCTGTTTTTT. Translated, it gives CASSFNRDMSTGELFF.

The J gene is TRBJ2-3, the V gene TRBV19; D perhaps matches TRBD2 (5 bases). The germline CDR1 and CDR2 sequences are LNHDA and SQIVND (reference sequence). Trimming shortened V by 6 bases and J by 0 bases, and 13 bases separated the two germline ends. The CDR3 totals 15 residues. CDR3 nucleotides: TGTGCCAGTAGCCTCGAGACGGGGAGCACAGATACGCAGTATTTT. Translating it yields CASSLETGSTDTQYF.

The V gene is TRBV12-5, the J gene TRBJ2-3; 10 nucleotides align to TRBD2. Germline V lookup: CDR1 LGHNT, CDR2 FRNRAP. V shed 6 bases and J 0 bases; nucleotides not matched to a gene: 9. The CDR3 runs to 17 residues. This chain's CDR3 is CASGPWTSGPSTDTQYF. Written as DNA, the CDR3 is TGTGCTAGTGGCCCGTGGACTAGCGGTCCTAGCACAGATACGCAGTATTTT.

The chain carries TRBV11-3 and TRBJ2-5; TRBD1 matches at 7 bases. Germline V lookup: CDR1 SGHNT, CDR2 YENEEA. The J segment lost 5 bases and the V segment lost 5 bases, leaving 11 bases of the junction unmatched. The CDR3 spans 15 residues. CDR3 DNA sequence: TGTGCCAGCAGCCCGACAGGGCTTGATGGCGAGACCCAGTACTTC. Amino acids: CASSPTGLDGETQYF.

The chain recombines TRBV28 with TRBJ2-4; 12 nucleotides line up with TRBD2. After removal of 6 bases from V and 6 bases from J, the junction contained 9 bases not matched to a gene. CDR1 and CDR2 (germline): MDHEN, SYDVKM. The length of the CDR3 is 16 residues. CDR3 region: CASSLTSGRQRNIQYF. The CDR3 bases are TGTGCCAGCAGCCTGACTAGCGGGAGACAGAGAAACATTCAGTACTTC.

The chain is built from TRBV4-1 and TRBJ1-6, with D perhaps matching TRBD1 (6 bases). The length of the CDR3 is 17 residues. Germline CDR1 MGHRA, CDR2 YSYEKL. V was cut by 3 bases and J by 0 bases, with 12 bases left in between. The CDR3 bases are TGCGCCAGCAGCCAGACCACAGGGAGCTCCTATAATTCACCCCTCCACTTT. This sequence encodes CASSQTTGSSYNSPLHF.

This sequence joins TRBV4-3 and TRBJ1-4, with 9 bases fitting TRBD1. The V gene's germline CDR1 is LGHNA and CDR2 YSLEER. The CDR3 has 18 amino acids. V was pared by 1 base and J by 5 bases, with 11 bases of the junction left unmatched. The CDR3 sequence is CASSQGPLQGARNEKLFF. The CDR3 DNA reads TGCGCCAGCAGCCAAGGACCCTTACAGGGGGCGCGGAATGAAAAACTGTTTTTT.

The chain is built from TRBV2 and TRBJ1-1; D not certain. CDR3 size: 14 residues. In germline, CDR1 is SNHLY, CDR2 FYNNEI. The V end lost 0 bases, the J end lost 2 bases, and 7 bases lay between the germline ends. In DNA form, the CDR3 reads TGTGCCAGCAGTGAAGCACCGGTTAACACTGAAGCTTTCTTT. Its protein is CASSEAPVNTEAFF.

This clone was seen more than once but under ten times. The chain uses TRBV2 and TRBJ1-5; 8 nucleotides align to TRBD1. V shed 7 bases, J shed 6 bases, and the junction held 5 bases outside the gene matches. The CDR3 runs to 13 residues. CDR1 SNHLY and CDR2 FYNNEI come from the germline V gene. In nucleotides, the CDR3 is TGTGCCAGCAAAACAGACAGGGGTCAGCCCCAGCATTTT. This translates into CASKTDRGQPQHF. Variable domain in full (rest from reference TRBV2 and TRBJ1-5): EPEVTQTPSHQVTQMGQEVILRCVPISNHLYFYWYRQILGQKVEFLVSFYNNEISEKSEIFDDQFSVERPDGSNFTLKIRSTKLEDSAMYFCASKTDRGQPQHFGDGTRLSIL.

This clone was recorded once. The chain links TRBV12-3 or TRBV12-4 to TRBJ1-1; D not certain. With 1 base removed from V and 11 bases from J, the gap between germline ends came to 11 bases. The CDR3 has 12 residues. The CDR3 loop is CASSLGYRLAFF. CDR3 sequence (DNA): TGTGCCAGCAGTTTAGGGTACCGACTGGCTTTCTTT.

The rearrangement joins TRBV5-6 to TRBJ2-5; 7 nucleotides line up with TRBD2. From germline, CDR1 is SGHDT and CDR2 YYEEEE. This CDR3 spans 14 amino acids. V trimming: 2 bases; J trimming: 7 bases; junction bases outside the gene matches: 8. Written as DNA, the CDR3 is TGTGCCAGCAGCTTAGTCGCCAGGGAGGGGACCCAGTACTTC. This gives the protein CASSLVAREGTQYF.

The CDR3 spells CASSFHRNTEAFF. As DNA, the CDR3 is TGTGCCAGCAGCTTTCACAGGAACACTGAAGCTTTCTTT. The chain joins TRBV5-5 to TRBJ1-1; D is unclear. The CDR3 runs to 13 residues. Deletions cut 2 bases from V and 1 base from J, with 6 bases between. Looked up from germline, CDR1 is SGHKS and CDR2 is YYEKEE (reference sequence).

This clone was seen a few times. CDR3 residues: CASSLMSLVATGELFF. In DNA, the CDR3 is TGTGCCAGCAGTTTGATGAGCCTAGTCGCAACCGGGGAGCTGTTTTTT. This chain uses TRBV27 with TRBJ2-2; D uncertain. CDR1 and CDR2 (germline): MNHEY, SMNVEV (reference sequence). V was trimmed by 3 bases and J by 5 bases, leaving 16 bases between them. The CDR3 spans 16 residues.

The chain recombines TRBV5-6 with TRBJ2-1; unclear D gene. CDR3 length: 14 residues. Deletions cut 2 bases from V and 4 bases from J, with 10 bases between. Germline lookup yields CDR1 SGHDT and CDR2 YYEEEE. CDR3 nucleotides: TGTGCCAGCAGCTTTCAAAACTTATACAATGAGCAGTTCTTC. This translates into CASSFQNLYNEQFF.

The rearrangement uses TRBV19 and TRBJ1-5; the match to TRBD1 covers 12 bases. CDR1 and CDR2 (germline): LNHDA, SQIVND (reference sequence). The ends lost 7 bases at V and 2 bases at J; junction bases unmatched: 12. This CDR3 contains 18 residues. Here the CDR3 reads CASTDGGTGGRGNQPQHF. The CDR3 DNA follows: TGTGCCAGTACCGATGGGGGGACAGGGGGCCGGGGCAATCAGCCCCAGCATTTT.

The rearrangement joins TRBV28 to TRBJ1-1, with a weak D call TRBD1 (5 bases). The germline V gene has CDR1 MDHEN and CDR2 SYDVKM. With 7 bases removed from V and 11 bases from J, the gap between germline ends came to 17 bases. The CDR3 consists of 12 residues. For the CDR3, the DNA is TGTGCCAGCATCCCTCGCCAGGGTGTCGCTTTCTTT. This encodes CASIPRQGVAFF.

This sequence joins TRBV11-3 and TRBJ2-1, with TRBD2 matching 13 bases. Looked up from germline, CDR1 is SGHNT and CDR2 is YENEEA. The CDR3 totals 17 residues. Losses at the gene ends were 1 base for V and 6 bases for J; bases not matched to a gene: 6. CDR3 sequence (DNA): TGTGCCAGCAGCTTAGGACTAGCGGGAGGTCAGCTCAATGAGCAGTTCTTC. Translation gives CASSLGLAGGQLNEQFF. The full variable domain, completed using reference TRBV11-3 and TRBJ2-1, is EAGVVQSPRYKIIEKKQPVAFWCNPISGHNTLYWYLQNLGQGPELLIRYENEEAVDDSQLPKDRFSAERLKGVDSTLKIQPAELGDSAVYLCASSLGLAGGQLNEQFFGPGTRLTVL.